The 13 T cell receptor beta chains presented below share a single source sample, sequenced in a study of technical replicates of blood from four donors. Profiling relied on immunoSEQ multiplex PCR, and the TCRdb table lists in-frame clones only, not all of them. The table records 75,000 to 90,000 clones, 92% of them present only once. What was sequenced was T cells isolated from PBMCs. The receptors stem from a human donor in good health.

V and J are TRBV28 and TRBJ1-5; D perhaps matches TRBD1 (6 bases). V was shortened by 5 bases and J by 3 bases, with 11 bases between the two germline ends. The CDR3 covers 14 residues. Germline CDR1 reads MDHEN; CDR2 reads SYDVKM. This CDR3 is CASSRRGFNQPQHF. The CDR3 DNA follows: TGTGCCAGCAGTCGCAGGGGCTTCAATCAGCCCCAGCATTTT.

The chain uses TRBV12-5 and TRBJ2-1, with 11 bases that match TRBD2. The V and J ends lost 5 bases and 2 bases, in that order; junction bases with no gene match: 5. The CDR3 has 16 residues. Germline V gene lookup returns CDR1 LGHNT and CDR2 FRNRAP. The CDR3 nucleotides are TGTGCTAGTGGTCGAAATAGCGGGAGGGCCTACAATGAGCAGTTCTTC. Translation gives CASGRNSGRAYNEQFF.

The chain carries TRBV27 and TRBJ2-7; 9 positions match TRBD2. V shed 3 bases and J 3 bases; nucleotides not matched to a gene: 6. Germline CDR1 reads MNHEY; CDR2 reads SMNVEV (reference sequence). The CDR3 runs 15 residues. The CDR3 loop is CASSFGLAGLYEQYF. CDR3 nucleotides: TGTGCCAGCAGTTTTGGTCTAGCGGGGCTCTACGAGCAGTACTTC.

The V and J genes are TRBV7-9 and TRBJ1-1; 8 bases match TRBD1. CDR1 is SEHNR and CDR2 is FQNEAQ in the germline V gene (reference sequence). The CDR3 sequence is 17 residues long. The J segment lost 3 bases and the V segment lost 2 bases, leaving 11 bases of the junction unmatched. The CDR3 sequence: CASSLSWDRMRDTEAFF. The CDR3 coding sequence is TGTGCCAGCAGCTTATCTTGGGACAGGATGAGAGACACTGAAGCTTTCTTT. The whole variable domain, filled in from reference TRBV7-9 and TRBJ1-1, reads DTGVSQNPRHKITKRGQNVTFRCDPISEHNRLYWYRQTLGQGPEFLTYFQNEAQLEKSRLLSDRFSAERPKGSFSTLEIQRTEQGDSAMYLCASSLSWDRMRDTEAFFGQGTRLTVV.

The sample holds one count of this clone. This chain links TRBV5-1 with TRBJ1-4; D remains unclear. Germline V CDR1 and CDR2: SGHRS, YFSETQ. V was cut by 4 bases and J by 5 bases, with 9 bases left in between. This CDR3 is built from 13 residues. In nucleotides, the CDR3 is TGCGCCAGCAGCCTGATACAGAATGAAAAACTGTTTTTT. Translated: CASSLIQNEKLFF.

The V gene is TRBV5-1, the J gene TRBJ2-5; TRBD2 matches 11 bases. The trim removed 4 bases at V and 1 base at J, leaving 15 bases unmatched. CDR3 length: 19 amino acids. Germline CDR1 reads SGHRS; CDR2 reads YFSETQ. CDR3 residues: CASSLGRGLAELLQETQYF. DNA for the CDR3: TGCGCCAGCAGCCTTGGAAGGGGACTAGCGGAACTCCTCCAAGAGACCCAGTACTTC.

This chain joins TRBV5-6 and TRBJ2-7; 7 bases align to TRBD1. The CDR3 contains 14 residues. Germline loops: CDR1 SGHDT, CDR2 YYEEEE. V lost 4 bases to trimming and J lost 6 bases; unmatched junction nucleotides: 10. CDR3 nucleotides: TGTGCCAGCAGCACAGGGGCGGCTTTTGCCGAGCAGTACTTC. Translated, it gives CASSTGAAFAEQYF.

This clone was counted a few times. The chain links TRBV5-4 to TRBJ1-1; D is unresolved. In germline, CDR1 is SGHNT, CDR2 YYREEE (reference sequence). The CDR3 is 13 residues long. V lost 0 bases and J lost 8, with 11 bases in between. The CDR3 here is CASSLASLAEAFF. The CDR3 DNA reads as TGTGCCAGCAGCTTGGCCTCACTAGCCGAAGCTTTCTTT.

This clone has just one count. V usage is TRBV5-4 and J usage is TRBJ2-1; the D is unclear. Trimming shortened V by 2 bases and J by 0 bases, and 9 bases separated the two germline ends. CDR3 length: 15 residues. Germline CDR1 reads SGHNT; CDR2 reads YYREEE (reference sequence). The CDR3 loop reads CASSLFAVSYNEQFF. Written as DNA, the CDR3 is TGTGCCAGCAGCTTATTCGCGGTCTCCTACAATGAGCAGTTCTTC.

V usage is TRBV2 and J usage is TRBJ1-5, with D perhaps TRBD1 (6 bases). The V gene's germline CDR1 is SNHLY and CDR2 FYNNEI. This CDR3 region has 14 residues. Trimming shortened V by 3 bases and J by 6 bases, and 12 bases separated the two germline ends. The CDR3 sequence: CASSDSRRGQPQHF. CDR3 sequence (DNA): TGTGCCAGCAGTGATAGTCGCAGGGGTCAGCCCCAGCATTTT.

A note on this clone: Mismatch with germline at one junction end may stem from a read error. The V and J genes are TRBV7-9 and TRBJ2-5; 8 bases align to TRBD2. CDR3 length equals 16 residues. The germline V gene has CDR1 SEHNR and CDR2 FQNEAQ (reference sequence). The DNA of the CDR3 is TGTGCCAGCAGCCTAGCGGGTAGACCGAAGAGGGAGACCCAGTACTTC. Its protein is CASSLAGRPKRETQYF.

The chain carries TRBV9 and TRBJ2-3, with a tentative D call TRBD2 (5 bases). CDR3 length equals 16 residues. The germline V gene has CDR1 SGDLS and CDR2 YYNGEE. V gave up 0 bases and J gave up 3 bases, with 14 bases separating them. In DNA form, the CDR3 reads TGTGCCAGCAGCGTAGATGCTCGGCTAGCAACAGATACGCAGTATTTT. Encoded protein: CASSVDARLATDTQYF.

V and J are TRBV11-2 and TRBJ2-7; D ambiguous. Germline CDR1 is SGHAT and CDR2 is FQNNGV. V lost 1 base to trimming and J lost 3 bases, with 16 bases between them. This CDR3 has 16 residues. For the CDR3, the DNA is TGTGCCAGCAGCTTAGTTTCGGCTAGTGCCGGCTACGAGCAGTACTTC. Its protein is CASSLVSASAGYEQYF.